This T cell receptor (beta chain) was documented in a study of blood T cell repertoires in COVID-19. Study context: Some COVID-19 samples were acute and others convalescent; all came from the United States, Italy and Spain.

Repertoires were generated with immunoSEQ multiplex PCR, while TCRdb's copy carries only in-frame clones and drops some. This sample yields 88,000 or so clones, of which roughly 90% are seen a single time; 1.2% belongs to the top ten. The CDR3 spans 16 residues. Germline V gene sequence: CDR1 MNHEY, CDR2 SMNVEV (reference sequence). V was cut by 7 bases and J by 0 bases, with 13 bases left in between. The participants were between roughly 18 and 90 years old and came from under 25 US areas. Sample: PBMCs or T cells enriched from blood (not recorded which). The origin of this receptor is a woman aged 50 to 60 with acute COVID-19. V usage is TRBV27 and J usage is TRBJ2-6; D ambiguous. CDR3 sequence (DNA): TGTGCCAGCACCTCCCCAGGTCGCTCTGGGGCCAACGTCCTGACTTTC. It yields the protein CASTSPGRSGANVLTF.